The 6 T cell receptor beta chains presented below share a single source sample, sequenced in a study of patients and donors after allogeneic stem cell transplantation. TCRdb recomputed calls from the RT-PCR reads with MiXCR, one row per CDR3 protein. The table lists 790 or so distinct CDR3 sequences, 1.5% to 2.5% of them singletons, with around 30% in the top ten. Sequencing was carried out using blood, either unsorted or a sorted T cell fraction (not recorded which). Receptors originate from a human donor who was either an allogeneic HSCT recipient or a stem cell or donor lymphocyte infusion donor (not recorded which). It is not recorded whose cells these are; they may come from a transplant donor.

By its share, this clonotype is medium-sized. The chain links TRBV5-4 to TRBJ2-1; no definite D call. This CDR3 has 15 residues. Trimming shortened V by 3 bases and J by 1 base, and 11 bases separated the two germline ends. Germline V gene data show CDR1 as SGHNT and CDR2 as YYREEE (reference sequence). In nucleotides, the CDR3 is TGTGCCAGCAGCTCCCTTGGCAGGTCCTACAATGAGCAGTTCTTC. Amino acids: CASSSLGRSYNEQFF. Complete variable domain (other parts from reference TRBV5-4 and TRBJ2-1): ETGVTQSPTHLIKTRGQQVTLRCSSQSGHNTVSWYQQALGQGPQFIFQYYREEENGRGNFPPRFSGLQFPNYSSELNVNALELDDSALYLCASSSLGRSYNEQFFGPGTRLTVL.

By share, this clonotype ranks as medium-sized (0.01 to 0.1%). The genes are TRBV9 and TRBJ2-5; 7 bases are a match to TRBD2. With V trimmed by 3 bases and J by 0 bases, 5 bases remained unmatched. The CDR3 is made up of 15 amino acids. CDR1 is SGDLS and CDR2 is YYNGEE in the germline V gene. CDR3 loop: CASSASGADQETQYF. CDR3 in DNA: TGTGCCAGCAGCGCGAGCGGGGCCGACCAAGAGACCCAGTACTTC.

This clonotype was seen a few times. The CDR3 DNA follows: TGTGCCAGCAGCCATTCATCGGGGACAGGCCCAGAGACCCAGTACTTC. It encodes CASSHSSGTGPETQYF. The chain has TRBV4-2 and TRBJ2-5; 8 positions match TRBD1. The CDR3 consists of 16 residues. V gave up 3 bases and J gave up 4 bases; unmatched junction bases: 10. Germline V gives CDR1 LGHNA, CDR2 YNFKEQ.

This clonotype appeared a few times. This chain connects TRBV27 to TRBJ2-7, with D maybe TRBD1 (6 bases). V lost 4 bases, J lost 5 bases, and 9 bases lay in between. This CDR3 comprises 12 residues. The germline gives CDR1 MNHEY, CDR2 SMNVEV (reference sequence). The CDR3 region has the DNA TGTGCCAGCAGTTCCACAGGGAACGAGCAGTACTTC. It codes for CASSSTGNEQYF.

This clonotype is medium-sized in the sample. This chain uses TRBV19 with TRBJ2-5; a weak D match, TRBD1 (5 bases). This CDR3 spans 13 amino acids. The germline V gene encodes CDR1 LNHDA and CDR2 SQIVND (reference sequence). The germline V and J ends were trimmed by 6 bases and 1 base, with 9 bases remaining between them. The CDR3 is CASSHDSQETQYF. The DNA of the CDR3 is TGTGCCAGTAGCCATGACAGCCAAGAGACCCAGTACTTC. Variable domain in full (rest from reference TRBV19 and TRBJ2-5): DGGITQSPKYLFRKEGQNVTLSCEQNLNHDAMYWYRQDPGQGLRLIYYSQIVNDFQKGDIAEGYSVSREKKESFPLTVTSAQKNPTAFYLCASSHDSQETQYFGPGTRLLVL.

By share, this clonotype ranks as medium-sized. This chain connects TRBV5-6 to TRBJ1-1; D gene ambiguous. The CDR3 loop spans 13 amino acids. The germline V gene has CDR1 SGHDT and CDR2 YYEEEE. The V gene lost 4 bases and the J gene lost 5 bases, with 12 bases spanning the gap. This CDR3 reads CASSPASGTEAFF. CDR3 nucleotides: TGTGCCAGCAGCCCGGCGAGTGGGACTGAAGCTTTCTTT.